Shown below are 9 T cell receptor beta chains from a single sample sequenced in a study of T cells after yellow fever vaccination. From the 5' RACE reads, TCRdb called clonotypes with MiXCR, one entry per CDR3 protein. This table has a few hundred thousand distinct CDR3 sequences, 15% to 20% appearing once. This sample comprised PBMCs, obtained 15 days after the yellow fever booster vaccination. The receptors were gathered from a man aged 25-45 years who received the YFV17D yellow fever vaccine.

This chain uses TRBV4-3 with TRBJ2-5, with a possible D match to TRBD2 (6 bases). V was clipped by 0 bases and J by 0 bases, with 8 bases between them. The CDR3 has 15 residues. From germline, CDR1 is LGHNA and CDR2 YSLEER. CDR3 loop: CASSQDLAHQETQYF. CDR3 bases: TGCGCCAGCAGCCAAGATCTAGCGCACCAAGAGACCCAGTACTTC.

J is TRBJ2-2 and V is TRBV29-1; D uncertain. Germline V lookup: CDR1 SQVTM, CDR2 ANQGSEA. CDR3 length: 13 amino acids. Trimming took off 1 base at V and 8 bases at J, with 11 bases between the two ends. The CDR3 bases are TGCAGCGTTGAAGGCTGGTTTGGAGGGGAGCTGTTTTTT. This gives the protein CSVEGWFGGELFF.

The V call is TRBV6-1, the J call TRBJ2-1; 9 bases map to TRBD1. Germline lookup yields CDR1 MNHNS and CDR2 SASEGT. The J segment lost 8 bases and the V segment lost 6 bases, leaving 11 bases of the junction unmatched. The CDR3 extends over 15 amino acids. Here the CDR3 DNA reads TGTGCCAGCAGCATTCCGGGACAGGGTTCTCATGAGCAGTTCTTC. Translation gives CASSIPGQGSHEQFF.

This chain connects TRBV10-1 to TRBJ2-7; 7 bases are shared with TRBD1. This CDR3 spans 13 amino acids. The V and J ends lost 3 bases and 6 bases, in that order; junction bases with no gene match: 5. Germline V lookup: CDR1 WNHNN, CDR2 SYGVQD (reference sequence). CDR3 nucleotides: TGCGCCAGCAGTGATGTGACAGGGCTCGAGCAGTACTTC. Protein product: CASSDVTGLEQYF.

The chain is built from TRBV27 and TRBJ2-3; 9 bases align to TRBD2. Germline assignment: CDR1 MNHEY and CDR2 SMNVEV (reference sequence). CDR3 length: 16 amino acids. J gave up 0 bases and V 2 bases, and 3 bases lay outside the gene matches. CDR3 residues: CASSLIAGDSTDTQYF. The CDR3 region has the DNA TGTGCCAGCAGTTTAATAGCGGGGGATAGCACAGATACGCAGTATTTT.

This clonotype was seen just once. This rearrangement joins TRBV20-1 to TRBJ2-3; 11 bases are shared with TRBD2. Trimming cost V 2 bases and J 5 bases; bases outside gene matches: 9. This CDR3 is built from 16 residues. CDR1 is DFQATT, CDR2 SNEGSKA, per germline (reference sequence). CDR3 residues: CSARTPLAGAVDTQYF. For the CDR3, the DNA is TGCAGTGCTAGAACCCCACTAGCGGGAGCTGTAGATACGCAGTATTTT.

This clonotype was seen more than once but under ten times. In DNA form, the CDR3 reads TGTGCCATCAGTGCTCAAGGTTCAGATACGCAGTATTTT. Protein: CAISAQGSDTQYF. The chain carries TRBV10-3 and TRBJ2-3; no reliable D call. Germline V gene sequence: CDR1 ENHRY, CDR2 SYGVKD. The V gene lost 4 bases and the J gene lost 4 bases, with 9 bases spanning the gap. This CDR3 has 13 residues.

This clonotype was observed a few times. This chain uses TRBV19 with TRBJ2-2, with 9 positions matching TRBD1. This CDR3 contains 16 residues. CDR1 is LNHDA, CDR2 SQIVND, per germline (reference sequence). V was clipped by 6 bases and J by 3 bases; unmatched bases: 8. CDR3 DNA sequence: TGTGCCAGTAGAAAGGGACAGGGTGTACACACCGGGGAGCTGTTTTTT. Its translation is CASRKGQGVHTGELFF.

This clonotype has just a few counts. The chain carries TRBV20-1 and TRBJ2-7, with TRBD1 matching over 10 bases. Germline V gives CDR1 DFQATT, CDR2 SNEGSKA (reference sequence). With V trimmed by 6 bases and J by 5 bases, 7 bases remained unmatched. The CDR3 is made up of 13 amino acids. The DNA of the CDR3 is TGCAGTGCCACCGGGACAGGGGAGAACGAGCAGTACTTC. As protein: CSATGTGENEQYF.